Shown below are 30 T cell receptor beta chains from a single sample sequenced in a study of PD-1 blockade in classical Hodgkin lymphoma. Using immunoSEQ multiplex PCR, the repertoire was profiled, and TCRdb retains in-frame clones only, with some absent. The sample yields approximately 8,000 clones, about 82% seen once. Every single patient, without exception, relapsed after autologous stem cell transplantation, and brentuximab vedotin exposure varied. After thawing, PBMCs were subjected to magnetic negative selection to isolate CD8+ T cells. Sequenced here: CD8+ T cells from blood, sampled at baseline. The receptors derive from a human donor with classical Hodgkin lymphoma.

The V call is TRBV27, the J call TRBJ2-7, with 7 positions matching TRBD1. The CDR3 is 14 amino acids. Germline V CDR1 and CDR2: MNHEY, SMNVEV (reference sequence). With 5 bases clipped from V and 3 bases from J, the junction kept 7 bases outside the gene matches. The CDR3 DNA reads TGTGCCAGCAGTCGGACAGGTTATGACTACGAGCAGTACTTC. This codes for CASSRTGYDYEQYF.

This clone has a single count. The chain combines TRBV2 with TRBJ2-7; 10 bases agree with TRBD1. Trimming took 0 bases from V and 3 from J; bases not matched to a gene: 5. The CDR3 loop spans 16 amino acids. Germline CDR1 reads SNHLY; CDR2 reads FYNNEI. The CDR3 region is CASSEAPGTGDYEQYF. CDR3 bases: TGTGCCAGCAGTGAAGCCCCCGGGACAGGGGACTACGAGCAGTACTTC.

The chain's CDR3 is CASSSWTGNEQYF. The CDR3 nucleotides read TGTGCCAGCAGCTCGTGGACAGGAAACGAGCAGTACTTC. V is TRBV7-6 and J is TRBJ2-7; 7 bases align to TRBD1. V gave up 4 bases and J gave up 5 bases; unmatched junction bases: 5. Germline V lookup: CDR1 SGHVS, CDR2 FNYEAQ. The CDR3 spans 13 residues.

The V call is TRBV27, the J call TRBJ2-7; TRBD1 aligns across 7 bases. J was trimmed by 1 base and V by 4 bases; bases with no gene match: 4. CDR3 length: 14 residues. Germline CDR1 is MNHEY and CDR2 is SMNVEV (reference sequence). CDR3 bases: TGTGCCAGCAGTTCCGGGACAGCGTCCTACGAGCAGTACTTC. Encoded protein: CASSSGTASYEQYF.

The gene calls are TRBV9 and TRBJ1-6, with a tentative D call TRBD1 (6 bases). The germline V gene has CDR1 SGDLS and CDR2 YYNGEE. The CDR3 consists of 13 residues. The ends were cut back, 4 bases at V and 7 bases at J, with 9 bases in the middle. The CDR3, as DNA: TGTGCCAGCAGCAGCGGGACAAATTCACCCCTCCACTTT. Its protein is CASSSGTNSPLHF.

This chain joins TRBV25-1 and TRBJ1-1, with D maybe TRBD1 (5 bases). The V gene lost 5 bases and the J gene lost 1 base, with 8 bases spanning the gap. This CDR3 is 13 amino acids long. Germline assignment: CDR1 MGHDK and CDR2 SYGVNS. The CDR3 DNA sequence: TGTGCCAGCAGTCATCAGGGGAACACTGAAGCTTTCTTT. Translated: CASSHQGNTEAFF.

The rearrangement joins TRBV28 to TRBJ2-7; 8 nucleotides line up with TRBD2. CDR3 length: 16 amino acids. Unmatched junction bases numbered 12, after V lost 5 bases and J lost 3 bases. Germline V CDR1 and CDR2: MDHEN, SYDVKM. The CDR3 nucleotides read TGTGCCAGCAGTCCTTTTGCGGGGGGTGAGGACTACGAGCAGTACTTC. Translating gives CASSPFAGGEDYEQYF.

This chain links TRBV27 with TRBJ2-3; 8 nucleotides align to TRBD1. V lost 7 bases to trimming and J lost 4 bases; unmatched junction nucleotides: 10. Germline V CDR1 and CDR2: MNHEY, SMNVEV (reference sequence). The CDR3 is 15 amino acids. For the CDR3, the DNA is TGTGCCAGCAACTTCCAGGGGGCGCTCCCAGATACGCAGTATTTT. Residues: CASNFQGALPDTQYF.

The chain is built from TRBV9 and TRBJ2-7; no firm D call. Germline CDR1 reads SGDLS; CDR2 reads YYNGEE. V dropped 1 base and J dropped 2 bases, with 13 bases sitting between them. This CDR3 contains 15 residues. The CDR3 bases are TGTGCCAGCAGCGTAACGGGCAGCCCAGCCTACGAGCAGTACTTC. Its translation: CASSVTGSPAYEQYF.

The CDR3 loop is CASSPPPGGAVKNIQYF. DNA for the CDR3: TGTGCCAGCAGCCCACCCCCAGGGGGCGCTGTCAAAAACATTCAGTACTTC. The chain combines TRBV7-9 with TRBJ2-4, with 8 bases aligning to TRBD1. With 5 bases clipped from V and 3 bases from J, the junction kept 12 bases outside the gene matches. CDR3 length: 17 residues. Germline V lookup: CDR1 SEHNR, CDR2 FQNEAQ (reference sequence).

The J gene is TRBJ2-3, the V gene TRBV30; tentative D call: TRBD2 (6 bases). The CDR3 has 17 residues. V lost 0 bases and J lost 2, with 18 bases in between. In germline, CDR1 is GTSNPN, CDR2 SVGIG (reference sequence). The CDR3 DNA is TGTGCCTGGAGTGTTTGGGCTAGCGAAGCGCTCACAGATACGCAGTATTTT. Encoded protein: CAWSVWASEALTDTQYF. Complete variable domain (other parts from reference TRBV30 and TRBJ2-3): SQTIHQWPATLVQPVGSPLSLECTVEGTSNPNLYWYRQAAGRGLQLLFYSVGIGQISSEVPQNLSASRPQDRQFILSSKKLLLSDSGFYLCAWSVWASEALTDTQYFGPGTRLTVL.

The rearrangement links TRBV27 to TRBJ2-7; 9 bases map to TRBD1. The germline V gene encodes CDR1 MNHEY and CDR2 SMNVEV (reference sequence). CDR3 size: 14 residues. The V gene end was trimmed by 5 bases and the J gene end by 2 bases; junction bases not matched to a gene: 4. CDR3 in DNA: TGTGCCAGCAGTCGGACAGGGGCTACCTACGAGCAGTACTTC. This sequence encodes CASSRTGATYEQYF.

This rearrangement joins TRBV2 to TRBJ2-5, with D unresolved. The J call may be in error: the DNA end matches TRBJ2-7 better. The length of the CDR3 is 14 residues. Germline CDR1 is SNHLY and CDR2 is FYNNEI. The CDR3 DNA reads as TGTGCCAGCAGTGGTAGGGCAGAGCCCTACGAGCAGTACTTC. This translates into CASSGRAEPYEQYF.

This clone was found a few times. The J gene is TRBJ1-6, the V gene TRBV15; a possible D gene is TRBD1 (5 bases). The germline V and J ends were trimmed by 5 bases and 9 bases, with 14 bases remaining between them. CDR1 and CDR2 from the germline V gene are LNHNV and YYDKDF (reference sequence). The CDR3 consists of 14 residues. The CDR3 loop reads CATSRGPGGSPLHF. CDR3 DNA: TGTGCCACCAGCCGGGGTCCGGGGGGTTCACCCCTCCACTTT.

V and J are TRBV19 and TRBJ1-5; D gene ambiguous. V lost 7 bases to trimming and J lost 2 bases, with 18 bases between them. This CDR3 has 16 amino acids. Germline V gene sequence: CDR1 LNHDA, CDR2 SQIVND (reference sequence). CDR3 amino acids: CASNNFTARGNQPQHF. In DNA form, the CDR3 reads TGTGCCAGTAATAATTTTACAGCACGAGGCAATCAGCCCCAGCATTTT.

The CDR3 DNA follows: TGTGCCAGCAGCTTAAGACTTCAAGAGACCCAGTACTTC. This sequence encodes CASSLRLQETQYF. The rearrangement links TRBV13 to TRBJ2-5; unclear D gene. This CDR3 comprises 13 residues. CDR1 and CDR2 from the germline V gene are PRHDT and FYEKMQ (reference sequence). Trimming cost V 2 bases and J 2 bases, with 6 bases left between them.

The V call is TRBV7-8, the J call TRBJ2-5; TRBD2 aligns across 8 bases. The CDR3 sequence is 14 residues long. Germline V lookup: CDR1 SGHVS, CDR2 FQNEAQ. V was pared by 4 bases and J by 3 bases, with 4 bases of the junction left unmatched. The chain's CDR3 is CASSSLAGKETQYF. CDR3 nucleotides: TGTGCCAGCAGCTCGTTAGCGGGAAAAGAGACCCAGTACTTC.

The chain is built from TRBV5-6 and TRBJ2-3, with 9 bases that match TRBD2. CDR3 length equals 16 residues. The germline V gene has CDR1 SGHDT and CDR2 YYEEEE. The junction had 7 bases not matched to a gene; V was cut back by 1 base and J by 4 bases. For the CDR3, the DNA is TGTGCCAGCAGCTTGCCTAGCGGGGATGTCTCAGATACGCAGTATTTT. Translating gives CASSLPSGDVSDTQYF.

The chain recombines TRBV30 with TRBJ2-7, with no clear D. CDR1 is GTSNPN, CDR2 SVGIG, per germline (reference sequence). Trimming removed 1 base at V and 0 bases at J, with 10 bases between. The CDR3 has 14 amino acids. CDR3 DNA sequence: TGTGCCTGGAGTGACGGGCTGAGCTCCTACGAGCAGTACTTC. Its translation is CAWSDGLSSYEQYF.

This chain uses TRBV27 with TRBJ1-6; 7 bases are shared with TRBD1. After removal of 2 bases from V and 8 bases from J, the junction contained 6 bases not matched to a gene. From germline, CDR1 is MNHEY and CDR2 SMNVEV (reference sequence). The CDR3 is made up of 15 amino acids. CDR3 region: CASSLNRGLDSPLHF. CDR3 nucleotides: TGTGCCAGCAGTTTAAACAGGGGATTGGATTCACCCCTCCACTTT.

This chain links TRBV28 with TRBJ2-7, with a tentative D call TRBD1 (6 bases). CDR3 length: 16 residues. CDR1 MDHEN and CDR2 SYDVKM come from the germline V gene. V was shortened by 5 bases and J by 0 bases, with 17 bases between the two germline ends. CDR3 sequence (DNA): TGTGCCAGCAGTCGCTACAGGGAAGTTAGCTCCTACGAGCAGTACTTC. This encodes CASSRYREVSSYEQYF. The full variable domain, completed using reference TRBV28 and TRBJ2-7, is DVKVTQSSRYLVKRTGEKVFLECVQDMDHENMFWYRQDPGLGLRLIYFSYDVKMKEKGDIPEGYSVSREKKERFSLILESASTNQTSMYLCASSRYREVSSYEQYFGPGTRLTVT.

CDR3 amino acids: CASSLTGYEQYF. DNA for the CDR3: TGTGCCAGCAGTTTGACAGGTTACGAGCAGTACTTC. The chain uses TRBV27 and TRBJ2-7, with D possibly matching TRBD1 (6 bases). CDR3 length: 12 amino acids. Germline loops: CDR1 MNHEY, CDR2 SMNVEV (reference sequence). V was pared by 3 bases and J by 4 bases, with 7 bases between.

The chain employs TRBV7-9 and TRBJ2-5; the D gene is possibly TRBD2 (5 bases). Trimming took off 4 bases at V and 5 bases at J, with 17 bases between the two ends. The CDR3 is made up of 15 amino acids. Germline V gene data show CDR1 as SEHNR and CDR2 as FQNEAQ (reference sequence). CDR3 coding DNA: TGTGCCAGCAGCTACCCATTCGAGGGCCACGAGACCCAGTACTTC. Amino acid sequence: CASSYPFEGHETQYF. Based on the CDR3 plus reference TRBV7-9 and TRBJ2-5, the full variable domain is DTGVSQNPRHKITKRGQNVTFRCDPISEHNRLYWYRQTLGQGPEFLTYFQNEAQLEKSRLLSDRFSAERPKGSFSTLEIQRTEQGDSAMYLCASSYPFEGHETQYFGPGTRLLVL.

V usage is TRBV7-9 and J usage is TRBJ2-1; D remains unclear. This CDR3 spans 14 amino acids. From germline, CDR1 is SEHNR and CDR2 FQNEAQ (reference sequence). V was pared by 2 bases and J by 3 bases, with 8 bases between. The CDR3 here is CASSLTPGYNEQFF. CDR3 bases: TGTGCCAGCAGCTTAACCCCTGGCTACAATGAGCAGTTCTTC.

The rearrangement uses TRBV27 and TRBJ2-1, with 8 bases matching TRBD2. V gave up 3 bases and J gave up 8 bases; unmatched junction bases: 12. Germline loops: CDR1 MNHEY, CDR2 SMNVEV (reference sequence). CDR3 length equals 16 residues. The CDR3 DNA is TGTGCCAGCAGTTTTGTCAGTAGCGGGAACCGCGATGAGCAGTTCTTC. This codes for CASSFVSSGNRDEQFF.

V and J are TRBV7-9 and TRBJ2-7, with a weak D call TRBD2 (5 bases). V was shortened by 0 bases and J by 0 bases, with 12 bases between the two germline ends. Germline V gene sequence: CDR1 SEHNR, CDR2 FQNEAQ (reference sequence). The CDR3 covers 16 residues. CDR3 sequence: CASSLAQDSPSYEQYF. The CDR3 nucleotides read TGTGCCAGCAGCTTAGCGCAGGACTCGCCCTCCTACGAGCAGTACTTC.

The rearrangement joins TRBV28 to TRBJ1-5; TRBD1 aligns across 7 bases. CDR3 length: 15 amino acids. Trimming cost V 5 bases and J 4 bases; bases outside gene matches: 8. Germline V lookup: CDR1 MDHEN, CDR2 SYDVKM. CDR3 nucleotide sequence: TGTGCCAGCAGTCCTGACAGGGAGGCAAATCAGCCCCAGCATTTT. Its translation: CASSPDREANQPQHF.

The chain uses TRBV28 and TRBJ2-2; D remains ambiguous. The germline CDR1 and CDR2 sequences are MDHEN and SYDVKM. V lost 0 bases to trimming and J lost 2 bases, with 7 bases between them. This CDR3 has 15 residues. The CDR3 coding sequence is TGTGCCAGCAGTTTATGGGGGTCCAACACCGGGGAGCTGTTTTTT. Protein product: CASSLWGSNTGELFF.

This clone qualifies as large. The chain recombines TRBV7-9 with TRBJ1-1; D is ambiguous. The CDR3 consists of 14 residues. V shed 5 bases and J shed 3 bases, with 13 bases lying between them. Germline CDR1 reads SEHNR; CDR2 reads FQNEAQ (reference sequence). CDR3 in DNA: TGTGCCAGCAGCCCCCACGTGGCGTACACTGAAGCTTTCTTT. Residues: CASSPHVAYTEAFF.

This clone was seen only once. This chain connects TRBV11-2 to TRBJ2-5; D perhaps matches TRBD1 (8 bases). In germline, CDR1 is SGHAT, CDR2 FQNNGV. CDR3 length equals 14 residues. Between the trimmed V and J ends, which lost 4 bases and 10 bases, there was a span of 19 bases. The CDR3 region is CASSWDPTGGDQYF. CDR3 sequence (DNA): TGTGCCAGCAGCTGGGACCCTACAGGGGGGGACCAGTACTTC.